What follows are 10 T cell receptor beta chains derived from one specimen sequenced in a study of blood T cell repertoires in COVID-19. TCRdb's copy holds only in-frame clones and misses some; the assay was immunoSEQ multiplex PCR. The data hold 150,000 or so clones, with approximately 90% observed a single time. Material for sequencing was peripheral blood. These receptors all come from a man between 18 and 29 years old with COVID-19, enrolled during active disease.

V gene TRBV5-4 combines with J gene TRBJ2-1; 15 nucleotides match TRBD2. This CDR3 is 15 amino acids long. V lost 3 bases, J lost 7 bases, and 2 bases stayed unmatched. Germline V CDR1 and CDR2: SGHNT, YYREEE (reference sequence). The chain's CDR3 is CASSSGTSGGNEQFF. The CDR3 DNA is TGTGCCAGCAGCTCCGGGACTAGCGGGGGGAATGAGCAGTTCTTC.

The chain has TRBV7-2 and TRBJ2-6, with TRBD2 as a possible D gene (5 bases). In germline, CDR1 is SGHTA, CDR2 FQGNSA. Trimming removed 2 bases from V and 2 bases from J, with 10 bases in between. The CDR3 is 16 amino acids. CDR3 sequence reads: CASSLRPGTGANVLTF. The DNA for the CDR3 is TGTGCCAGCAGCTTAAGGCCGGGGACTGGGGCCAACGTCCTGACTTTC.

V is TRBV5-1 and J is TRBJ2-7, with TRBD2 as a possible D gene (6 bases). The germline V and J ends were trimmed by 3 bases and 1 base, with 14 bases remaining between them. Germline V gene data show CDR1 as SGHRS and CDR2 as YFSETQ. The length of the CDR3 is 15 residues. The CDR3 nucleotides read TGCGCCAGCAGCTCAGCGGGTCCCAGGTCCTACGAGCAGTACTTC. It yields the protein CASSSAGPRSYEQYF. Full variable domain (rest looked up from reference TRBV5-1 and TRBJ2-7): KAGVTQTPRYLIKTRGQQVTLSCSPISGHRSVSWYQQTPGQGLQFLFEYFSETQRNKGNFPGRFSGRQFSNSRSEMNVSTLELGDSALYLCASSSAGPRSYEQYFGPGTRLTVT.

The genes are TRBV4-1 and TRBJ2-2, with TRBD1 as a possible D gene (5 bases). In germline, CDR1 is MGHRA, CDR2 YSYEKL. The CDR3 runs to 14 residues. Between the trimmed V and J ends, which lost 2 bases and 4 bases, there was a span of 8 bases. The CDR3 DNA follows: TGCGCCAGCAGCCAAAGACAGCTCACCGGGGAGCTGTTTTTT. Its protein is CASSQRQLTGELFF.

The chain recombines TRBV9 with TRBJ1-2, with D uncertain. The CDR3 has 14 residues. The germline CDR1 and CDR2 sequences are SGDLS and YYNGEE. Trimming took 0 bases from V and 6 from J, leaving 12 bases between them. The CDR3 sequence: CASSVVSQADGYTF. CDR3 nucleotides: TGTGCCAGCAGCGTAGTAAGCCAGGCCGATGGCTACACCTTC.

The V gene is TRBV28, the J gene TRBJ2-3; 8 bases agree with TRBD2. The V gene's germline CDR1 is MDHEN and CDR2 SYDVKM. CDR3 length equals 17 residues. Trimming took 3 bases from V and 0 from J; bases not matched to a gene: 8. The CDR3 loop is CASSLIAGHPSTDTQYF. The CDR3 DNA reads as TGTGCCAGCAGTTTGATAGCGGGGCACCCTAGCACAGATACGCAGTATTTT.

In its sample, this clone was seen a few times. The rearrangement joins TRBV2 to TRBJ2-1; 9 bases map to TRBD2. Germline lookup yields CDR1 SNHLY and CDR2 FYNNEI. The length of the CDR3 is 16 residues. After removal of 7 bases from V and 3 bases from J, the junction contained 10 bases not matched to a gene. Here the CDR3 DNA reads TGTGCCAGCATGGGAGAAGGACTAGCGAACTACAATGAGCAGTTCTTC. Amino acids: CASMGEGLANYNEQFF. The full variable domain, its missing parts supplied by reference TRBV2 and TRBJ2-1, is EPEVTQTPSHQVTQMGQEVILRCVPISNHLYFYWYRQILGQKVEFLVSFYNNEISEKSEIFDDQFSVERPDGSNFTLKIRSTKLEDSAMYFCASMGEGLANYNEQFFGPGTRLTVL.

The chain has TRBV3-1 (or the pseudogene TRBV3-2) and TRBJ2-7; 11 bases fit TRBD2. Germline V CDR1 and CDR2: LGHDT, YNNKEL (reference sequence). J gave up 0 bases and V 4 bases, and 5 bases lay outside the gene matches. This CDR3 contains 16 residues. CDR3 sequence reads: CASSPRTSGPSYEQYF. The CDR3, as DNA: TGTGCCAGCAGCCCCCGGACTAGCGGGCCCTCCTACGAGCAGTACTTC.

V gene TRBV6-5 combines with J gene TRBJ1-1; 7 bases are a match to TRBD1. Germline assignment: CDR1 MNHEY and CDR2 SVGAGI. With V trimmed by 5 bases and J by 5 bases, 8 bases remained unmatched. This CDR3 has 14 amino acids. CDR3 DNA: TGTGCCAGCAGTCGGCCTACAGGGGCTACTGAAGCTTTCTTT. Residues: CASSRPTGATEAFF.

The CDR3 reads CASSVRGEDEQYF. The CDR3 DNA reads as TGTGCCAGCAGCGTACGAGGGGAGGACGAGCAGTACTTC. The J gene is TRBJ2-7, the V gene TRBV9, with D tentatively TRBD2 (6 bases). Trimming removed 1 base at V and 5 bases at J, with 10 bases between. CDR1 SGDLS and CDR2 YYNGEE come from the germline V gene. The CDR3 extends over 13 amino acids.